The 17 T cell receptor beta chains reported below all come from one sample, sequenced in a study of Graves' ophthalmopathy and Graves' hyperthyroidism. RNA served as the template for amplifying TCR beta CDR3 regions. A first-round RT-PCR used HTBI primers, followed by a second-round multiplex PCR. A single record per CDR3 protein comes from TCRdb applying MiXCR to the multiplex PCR reads. The table lists about half a million distinct CDR3 sequences, approximately 15% of them singletons. Material: blood. Receptor source: a woman in her 30s with Graves' ophthalmopathy.

This clonotype has at least ten counts. The chain employs TRBV7-2 and TRBJ1-5; 8 nucleotides match TRBD1. CDR1 is SGHTA, CDR2 FQGNSA, per germline. The V gene end was trimmed by 0 bases and the J gene end by 3 bases; junction bases not matched to a gene: 4. CDR3 size: 16 residues. The DNA of the CDR3 is TGTGCCAGCAGCTTAGCCGGACAGGGTAACAATCAGCCCCAGCATTTT. It specifies CASSLAGQGNNQPQHF.

This clonotype was counted at least ten times. The rearrangement uses TRBV20-1 and TRBJ2-7, with a possible D match to TRBD1 (6 bases). Germline V CDR1 and CDR2: DFQATT, SNEGSKA (reference sequence). With 6 bases removed from V and 0 bases from J, the gap between germline ends came to 15 bases. This CDR3 region has 14 residues. The CDR3 spells CSATGTLNSYEQYF. The CDR3 DNA reads as TGCAGTGCAACCGGGACACTGAACTCCTACGAGCAGTACTTC.

This clonotype was detected many times. V is TRBV12-3 or TRBV12-4 and J is TRBJ1-1; 8 positions agree with TRBD1. V was clipped by 3 bases and J by 1 base; unmatched bases: 10. The CDR3 has 17 residues. This CDR3 reads CASSFRQGAKRNTEAFF. CDR3 nucleotides: TGTGCCAGCAGTTTCAGGCAGGGGGCGAAAAGGAACACTGAAGCTTTCTTT.

In its sample, this clonotype was seen many times. The chain employs TRBV12-3 or TRBV12-4 and TRBJ1-1; no clear D. The ends were cut back, 2 bases at V and 10 bases at J, with 17 bases in the middle. The CDR3 spans 14 residues. The CDR3, as DNA: TGTGCCAGCAGTTTACCACAGCGTGCGGTCGGAGCTTTCTTT. Translating gives CASSLPQRAVGAFF.

At least ten counts were recorded for this clonotype. The chain is built from TRBV5-1 and TRBJ1-2; 9 nucleotides match TRBD1. Germline CDR1 and CDR2: SGHRS and YFSETQ. The junction had 11 bases not matched to a gene; V was cut back by 0 bases and J by 8 bases. The CDR3 contains 16 residues. CDR3 sequence: CASSLVSGQGSGGYTF. The CDR3, as DNA: TGCGCCAGCAGCTTGGTCTCAGGACAGGGGTCGGGCGGCTACACCTTC.

This clonotype has a count of ten or more. The rearrangement links TRBV29-1 to TRBJ2-2; TRBD1 agrees at 8 bases. Germline V gene data show CDR1 as SQVTM and CDR2 as ANQGSEA. V lost 5 bases to trimming and J lost 4 bases; unmatched junction nucleotides: 9. The CDR3 spans 15 residues. CDR3 in amino acids: CSVYGRGRSTGELFF. The CDR3 nucleotides are TGCAGCGTTTATGGCAGGGGGCGCAGCACCGGGGAGCTGTTTTTT.

In this sample, this clonotype turned up many times. The chain employs TRBV7-2 and TRBJ1-6; D gene uncertain. The V gene lost 10 bases and the J gene lost 4 bases, with 14 bases spanning the gap. CDR3 length: 14 residues. Germline CDR1 SGHTA, CDR2 FQGNSA. CDR3 DNA: TGTGCCACCACTGGCTTCTTATATAATTCACCCCTCCACTTT. This sequence encodes CATTGFLYNSPLHF.

Ten or more counts support this clonotype. The chain is built from TRBV6-2 or TRBV6-3 and TRBJ2-7; the match to TRBD1 covers 9 bases. The CDR3 totals 14 residues. Germline V CDR1 and CDR2: MNHEY, SVGEGT. The junction had 10 bases not matched to a gene; V was cut back by 10 bases and J by 3 bases. Here the CDR3 DNA reads TGTGCCACCCAGTACGAGACAGGGGGCTACGAGCAGTACTTC. The encoded protein is CATQYETGGYEQYF.

This clonotype was seen many times. CDR3 loop: CASSLEAGSQPQHF. DNA of the CDR3: TGCGCCAGCAGCTTGGAGGCAGGGAGTCAGCCCCAGCATTTT. V gene TRBV5-1 combines with J gene TRBJ1-5; D is perhaps TRBD1 (5 bases). V was clipped by 0 bases and J by 6 bases, with 10 bases between them. Germline lookup yields CDR1 SGHRS and CDR2 YFSETQ. This CDR3 is 14 amino acids long.

This clonotype was seen a handful of times. A read error is possible here, since a much larger clone lies one base away. V usage is TRBV10-3 and J usage is TRBJ1-1, with a possible D match to TRBD1 (5 bases). The V gene's germline CDR1 is ENHRY and CDR2 SYGVKD. CDR3 size: 12 residues. CDR3 bases: TGTGCCATCAGCGTCGGGGGTGCTGAAGCTTGCTTT. It is translated as CAISVGGAEACF.

The V and J genes are TRBV30 and TRBJ1-3; the D gene is possibly TRBD1 (6 bases). CDR3 length: 13 residues. V was cut by 8 bases and J by 3 bases, with 14 bases left in between. Germline-derived CDR1 and CDR2 are GTSNPN and SVGIG (reference sequence). The DNA of the CDR3 is TGTGCCATACACGGGGGCTATGGAAACACCATATATTTT. Residues: CAIHGGYGNTIYF. Full variable domain (outside the CDR3, taken from reference TRBV30 and TRBJ1-3): SQTIHQWPATLVQPVGSPLSLECTVEGTSNPNLYWYRQAAGRGLQLLFYSVGIGQISSEVPQNLSASRPQDRQFILSSKKLLLSDSGFYLCAIHGGYGNTIYFGEGSWLTVV.

In its sample, this clonotype was seen many times. The rearrangement uses TRBV27 and TRBJ2-7; 8 bases fit TRBD2. The CDR3 is 14 residues long. With V trimmed by 3 bases and J by 7 bases, 8 bases remained unmatched. From germline, CDR1 is MNHEY and CDR2 SMNVEV (reference sequence). The CDR3 sequence is CASSLGLGLAEQYF. In DNA form, the CDR3 reads TGTGCCAGCAGTTTGGGACTAGGGCTCGCGGAGCAGTACTTC.

This clonotype was seen many times. The J gene is TRBJ2-5, the V gene TRBV6-5, with no clear D. V lost 5 bases and J lost 1, with 8 bases in between. Germline V CDR1 and CDR2: MNHEY, SVGAGI. The length of the CDR3 is 13 residues. CDR3 sequence (DNA): TGTGCCAGCAGTCCCGATCCCCAAGAGACCCAGTACTTC. Its translation is CASSPDPQETQYF.

The chain joins TRBV12-3 or TRBV12-4 to TRBJ1-1; D remains unclear. Trimming pared 7 bases from V and 6 bases from J, leaving 15 bases between. The CDR3 is made up of 13 amino acids. CDR3 residues: CASTLVVGSEAFF. CDR3 in DNA: TGTGCCAGCACCCTCGTCGTAGGCTCTGAAGCTTTCTTT.

This clonotype was seen ten or more times. The gene calls are TRBV6-4 and TRBJ1-2; 8 nucleotides match TRBD1. CDR1 and CDR2 from the germline V gene are MRHNA and SNTAGT. The CDR3 length is 15 residues. Trimming removed 5 bases from V and 8 bases from J; junction bases left unmatched: 13. In nucleotides, the CDR3 is TGTGCCAGCAGTCCCACGTGGGACAGGTCCTGGGGCTACACCTTC. This translates into CASSPTWDRSWGYTF.

This clonotype was seen repeatedly, ten times or more. The chain couples TRBV27 to TRBJ1-1; D unresolved. The CDR3 has 13 residues. Germline values: CDR1 MNHEY, CDR2 SMNVEV (reference sequence). Trimming took 1 base from V and 3 from J, leaving 6 bases between them. CDR3 in DNA: TGTGCCAGCAGTTTATTCGGGGACACTGAAGCTTTCTTT. Amino acids: CASSLFGDTEAFF.

This clonotype occurred once. A read error may be the cause here, since a much bigger clone is one base away. The chain combines TRBV5-1 with TRBJ2-5; D possibly corresponds to TRBD2 (6 bases). Germline V lookup: CDR1 SGHRS, CDR2 YFSETQ. The CDR3 is 14 residues long. The CDR3 DNA reads as TGCGCCAGCAGTAATTGGGGGGACGAAGAGTCCCAGTACTTC. Its protein product is CASSNWGDEESQYF.